These 2 T cell receptor beta chains originate from one sample sequenced in a study of cytomegalovirus exposure and HLA in healthy donors. The primer mix had 60 Vbeta and 13 Jbeta primers. Some clones are missing from TCRdb's copy, which holds only in-frame ones; the method was immunoSEQ multiplex PCR. The data show around 210,000 clones, roughly 85% seen once. Sequenced: PBMCs. The receptors originated from a girl aged 2-10 years in good health and CMV-seronegative.

The CDR3 nucleotides are TGTGCCAGCAGCTCTGACAGGGAAGGAAACACCATATATTTT. It specifies CASSSDREGNTIYF. This rearrangement joins TRBV7-8 to TRBJ1-3, with TRBD1 matching over 7 bases. This CDR3 is 14 amino acids long. The germline CDR1 and CDR2 sequences are SGHVS and FQNEAQ. Trimming cost V 4 bases and J 4 bases; bases outside gene matches: 4.

V is TRBV5-1 and J is TRBJ2-5, with 10 bases lining up with TRBD2. Germline loops: CDR1 SGHRS, CDR2 YFSETQ. V was pared by 0 bases and J by 5 bases, with 10 bases of the junction left unmatched. This CDR3 is built from 17 residues. As DNA, the CDR3 is TGCGCCAGCAGCTTGGAAATAGCGGGGGGCCGCGGGGAGACCCAGTACTTC. As protein: CASSLEIAGGRGETQYF.